This T cell receptor (beta chain) was retrieved from a study of blood T cell repertoires in COVID-19 (dated by TCRdb to about 2020). At the level of the whole study: Collaborator samples came from the United States, Italy and Spain and covered acute and convalescent phases of COVID-19. HLA class I and class II types, where available, came from metadata supplied by the sample provider rather than from assay-based typing. The material from the prospective study consisted of cDNA or gDNA derived from T cells, B-cell-depleted T cells, or PBMCs. A freely available public database, intended as a resource for researchers studying the immune response to SARS-CoV-2, is where the repertoires were released. Nearly every sample came with metadata listing a de-identified subject ID, COVID-19 status, age in years and sex. The dataset comprised deeply sampled blood TCRbeta repertoires from subjects exposed to, actively infected with, or recovered from COVID-19. The samples were drawn from the first 160 participants of the ongoing ImmuneRACE study and from 1,200 or so subjects provided by 6 global collaborators. Broad study findings and their caveats: The amount of clinical and demographic metadata varied by source and participant and was provided uncurated.

The immunoSEQ Assay, a bias-controlled multiplex PCR, was used to amplify TCRbeta CDR3 regions from genomic DNA. Per the original workflow: The number of nucleated cells in each sample was estimated by amplification of reference gene primers within the assay. To quantify the absolute abundance of each unique TCRbeta CDR3 rearrangement, sequence reads were collapsed and filtered. For each sample, productive Simpson clonality was calculated as the square root of Simpson's diversity index across productive rearrangements. TCRdb obtained this table from immuneACCESS and retained in-frame rearrangements with V and J assigned. These tables miss some clones; where compared with another copy, unresolved V genes account for less than half of the shortfall, and the remainder is unexplained. The V and J calls and clone size come from that table; D and trimming were worked out from the DNA. In this sample the table shows about 180,000 clones, 75% to 80% of which occur a single time. 26% of the sample is in the top ten clones.

Collaborating institutions collected whole blood in K2EDTA tubes following their own protocols. Collaborator samples were shipped for TCRbeta analysis as frozen whole blood, isolated PBMCs, or DNA extracted from either sample type. Only one count was recorded for this clone. Its binding antigen is unknown. Per-nucleotide qualities are absent, and no much larger clonotype sits a single base away. The CDR3 runs 13 amino acids, cysteine and phenylalanine included. Left in the record is the CDR3 DNA by itself, 39 bases read in frame from the first base. Via the germline V gene (reference sequence), CDR1 is SEHNR and CDR2 FQNEAQ. At the junction V is shortened by 5 bases and J by 6 bases, with 14 bases in between.

The sequence came from a woman aged 70-85 years with acute or convalescent COVID-19. The chain couples TRBV7-9 to TRBJ2-7, with TRBD2 tentatively as D gene (6 bases match). The sample consisted of peripheral blood. CDR3 sequence: CASSPSGEGEQYF. The nucleotide sequence is TGTGCCAGCAGCCCCTCGGGGGAAGGCGAGCAGTACTTC.